This entry describes one T cell receptor (beta chain). V shed 5 bases and J shed 1 base, with 20 bases lying between them. The CDR3 is 18 amino acids. Germline V CDR1 and CDR2: MNHEY, SVGEGT. The authors' processing: Reference gene primer amplification yielded estimated nucleated cell counts. The table came from immunoSEQ multiplex PCR; TCRdb's copy has only in-frame clones and leaves some out. Clone size and V and J calls were adopted from that table, with D and trimming inferred from the DNA. The sample consists of about 72,000 clones, around 86% of them appearing once. The data belong to a study of blood T cell repertoires in COVID-19. As for the study in general: COVID-19 samples from acute and convalescent phases originated in the United States, Italy and Spain. The cDNA or gDNA used as material had been derived from T cells, B-cell-depleted T cells, or PBMCs.

This TCR was sampled from a man between 65 and 85 years old with active or convalescent COVID-19. The rearrangement uses TRBV6-2 or TRBV6-3 and TRBJ2-2; tentative D call: TRBD2 (5 bases). The specimen was peripheral blood. In nucleotides, the CDR3 is TGTGCCAGCAGTCCCTCCGGGGTGAAGCGGAGGAACACCGGGGAGCTGTTTTTT. Protein sequence: CASSPSGVKRRNTGELFF.